The 4 T cell receptor beta chains reported below all come from one sample, sequenced in a study of blood T cell repertoires in COVID-19. The method was immunoSEQ multiplex PCR; TCRdb's version includes in-frame clones alone and lacks a portion of them. This sample carries about 300,000 clones, about 91% of them seen once, and the ten largest clones take about 7%. The sequenced sample was peripheral blood. All receptors derive from a woman in her thirties who had recovered from COVID-19.

This clone appeared once. The CDR3 DNA is TGTGCCAGCAGCTTTATCGGACAGGGAAAAGGGGAGCTGTTTTTT. It translates to CASSFIGQGKGELFF. V gene TRBV7-9 combines with J gene TRBJ2-2, with 8 bases matching TRBD1. The CDR3 sequence is 15 residues long. V dropped 3 bases and J dropped 8; count of bases not matched to a gene: 8. Germline CDR1 is SEHNR and CDR2 is FQNEAQ (reference sequence).

V is TRBV12-3 or TRBV12-4 and J is TRBJ1-3; D call uncertain. V lost 5 bases and J 7 bases, leaving 9 bases between the germline ends. The CDR3 spans 12 residues. This CDR3 is CASSIQSNTIYF. The CDR3 DNA sequence: TGTGCCAGCAGTATACAGAGCAACACCATATATTTT.

The CDR3 loop is CASSQVLIGQVVRNEQFF. The CDR3 region has the DNA TGTGCCAGCAGCCAAGTGTTGATAGGACAGGTAGTAAGAAATGAGCAGTTCTTC. The V gene is TRBV4-2, the J gene TRBJ2-1; the match to TRBD1 covers 7 bases. Germline V gene lookup returns CDR1 LGHNA and CDR2 YNFKEQ. The CDR3 has 18 residues. The trim removed 1 base at V and 7 bases at J, leaving 16 bases unmatched.

The genes are TRBV11-2 and TRBJ1-2; no clear D. V was cut by 4 bases and J by 8 bases, with 17 bases left in between. The CDR3 has 14 residues. Germline values: CDR1 SGHAT, CDR2 FQNNGV. For the CDR3, the DNA is TGTGCCAGCAGCTCTTTTGCTTTTGGGCTCGGCTACACCTTC. Translation: CASSSFAFGLGYTF.